Described below is a single T cell receptor (beta chain) sequence and its context. These data come from a study of cytomegalovirus exposure and HLA in healthy donors. Amplification used 60 Vbeta primers and 13 Jbeta primers. Using immunoSEQ multiplex PCR, the repertoire was profiled, and TCRdb retains in-frame clones only, with some absent. Of about 160,000 clones listed, around four fifths are singletons. The sample was PBMCs. This receptor was identified in a man younger than 30 in good health and CMV-seronegative.

DNA for the CDR3: TGTGCCAGCAGCCTTGGTCCATGGGGGGACCAATCCTATGGCTACACCTTC. Amino acids: CASSLGPWGDQSYGYTF. V is TRBV5-4 and J is TRBJ1-2, with D tentatively TRBD1 (5 bases). This CDR3 spans 17 amino acids. Trimming removed 4 bases from V and 4 bases from J, with 23 bases in between. CDR1 is SGHNT and CDR2 is YYREEE in the germline V gene (reference sequence).